The 14 T cell receptor beta chains given below trace back to one sample, sequenced in a study of blood T cell repertoires in COVID-19. The data were produced by immunoSEQ multiplex PCR, yet TCRdb's version contains in-frame clones alone and is incomplete. This sample carries about 210,000 clones, roughly 86% of them seen once, and the ten largest clones take approximately 12%. Sequencing used peripheral blood. The source is a woman aged 40 to 49 with acute or convalescent COVID-19.

The chain uses TRBV4-1 and TRBJ1-4; D remains ambiguous. Trimming stripped 1 base from V and 8 bases from J, with 11 bases between. This CDR3 region has 14 residues. Germline CDR1 MGHRA, CDR2 YSYEKL. The CDR3 region is CASSQVGWEEKLFF. The CDR3 DNA reads TGCGCCAGCAGCCAAGTTGGCTGGGAGGAAAAACTGTTTTTT.

The genes are TRBV5-5 and TRBJ1-5, with 7 bases identical to TRBD1. The CDR3 extends over 16 amino acids. Unmatched junction bases numbered 5, after V lost 0 bases and J lost 2 bases. Germline CDR1 is SGHKS and CDR2 is YYEKEE (reference sequence). The CDR3 DNA reads as TGTGCCAGCAGCTTGGGGCCCGGGACAGGCAATCAGCCCCAGCATTTT. It specifies CASSLGPGTGNQPQHF.

CDR3 nucleotide sequence: TGTGCCAGCAGCTTAGGGCGTGGGCGGGAGATTAAAGAGACCCAGTACTTC. As protein: CASSLGRGREIKETQYF. The chain joins TRBV7-9 to TRBJ2-5; 7 positions agree with TRBD2. The trim removed 1 base at V and 3 bases at J, leaving 11 bases unmatched. The CDR3 sequence is 17 residues long. The V gene's germline CDR1 is SEHNR and CDR2 FQNEAQ (reference sequence).

This rearrangement joins TRBV18 to TRBJ1-3, with 11 bases fitting TRBD1. The CDR3 length is 15 residues. Per the germline V gene, CDR1 is KGHSH and CDR2 is LQKENI. Trimming took 4 bases from V and 4 from J; bases not matched to a gene: 3. CDR3 DNA: TGTGCCAGCTCACTCGGACAGGGGGCCGGAAACACCATATATTTT. It yields the protein CASSLGQGAGNTIYF.

The V and J genes are TRBV20-1 and TRBJ2-7, with D possibly being TRBD1 (5 bases). Germline-derived CDR1 and CDR2 are DFQATT and SNEGSKA (reference sequence). Trimming took 3 bases from V and 3 from J, leaving 12 bases between them. This CDR3 has 13 residues. The CDR3: CSASSRALYEQYF. CDR3 sequence (DNA): TGCAGTGCTAGTTCCAGGGCCCTCTACGAGCAGTACTTC.

This clone appeared a few times. The chain employs TRBV30 and TRBJ2-7; 7 positions agree with TRBD1. The junction had 24 bases not matched to a gene; V was cut back by 2 bases and J by 2 bases. Germline CDR1 GTSNPN, CDR2 SVGIG (reference sequence). The CDR3 length is 20 residues. CDR3 nucleotides: TGTGCCTGGAGTACATCATTAGACAGGGTTCGTGAGCCCGGTCCCTACGAGCAGTACTTC. It codes for CAWSTSLDRVREPGPYEQYF.

The chain employs TRBV9 and TRBJ1-1, with 8 positions matching TRBD1. The CDR3 has 15 residues. Unmatched junction bases numbered 6, after V lost 3 bases and J lost 2 bases. CDR1 is SGDLS and CDR2 is YYNGEE in the germline V gene. CDR3 nucleotides: TGTGCCAGCAGCGATCCAGGGGGCCGTAACACTGAAGCTTTCTTT. As protein: CASSDPGGRNTEAFF.

The gene calls are TRBV5-1 and TRBJ2-3; 7 bases map to TRBD2. Germline-derived CDR1 and CDR2 are SGHRS and YFSETQ. The V and J ends lost 1 base and 3 bases, in that order; junction bases with no gene match: 5. The CDR3 covers 15 residues. The CDR3 sequence: CASSLSGAPTDTQYF. The CDR3 nucleotides are TGCGCCAGCAGCTTGAGCGGGGCCCCTACAGATACGCAGTATTTT. Together with reference TRBV5-1 and TRBJ2-3, the CDR3 gives the full variable domain: KAGVTQTPRYLIKTRGQQVTLSCSPISGHRSVSWYQQTPGQGLQFLFEYFSETQRNKGNFPGRFSGRQFSNSRSEMNVSTLELGDSALYLCASSLSGAPTDTQYFGPGTRLTVL.

V is TRBV28 and J is TRBJ2-1, with 9 bases that match TRBD2. Losses at the gene ends were 2 bases for V and 5 bases for J; bases not matched to a gene: 7. The CDR3 runs to 16 residues. Germline CDR1 reads MDHEN; CDR2 reads SYDVKM. Here the CDR3 DNA reads TGTGCCAGCAGTTTAGCGGGAGGGAGGGTAGACAATGAGCAGTTCTTC. It is translated as CASSLAGGRVDNEQFF.

CDR3 sequence (DNA): TGTGCCAGCAGCAAAGTGTATTGGGGGGGAGATACGCAGTATTTT. Translated: CASSKVYWGGDTQYF. The chain joins TRBV21-1 to TRBJ2-3; the D call in the table, TRBD2, was not verified against the DNA. TRBV21-1 is noted as a pseudogene. The CDR3 extends over 15 amino acids.

This chain uses TRBV21-1 with TRBJ2-2; the D call in the table, TRBD2, was not verified against the DNA. TRBV21-1 is classified as a pseudogene. This CDR3 has 12 residues. CDR3 DNA sequence: TGTGCCAGCACCCTAGTCACCGGGGAGCTGTTTTTT. Protein sequence: CASTLVTGELFF.

This chain links TRBV6-1 with TRBJ1-2; tentatively, D is TRBD1 (6 bases). Germline CDR1 MNHNS, CDR2 SASEGT. The length of the CDR3 is 13 residues. Trimming pared 6 bases from V and 2 bases from J, leaving 10 bases between. The CDR3 region has the DNA TGTGCCAGCAGCAGGGGAACCAACTATGGCTACACCTTC. Translated, it gives CASSRGTNYGYTF.

The rearrangement links TRBV27 to TRBJ2-5; a possible D gene is TRBD2 (6 bases). V was clipped by 2 bases and J by 6 bases, with 16 bases between them. Germline values: CDR1 MNHEY, CDR2 SMNVEV (reference sequence). This CDR3 region has 15 residues. The CDR3 sequence is CASSLESGGVQTQYF. The CDR3 nucleotides read TGTGCCAGCAGTTTAGAGAGCGGCGGGGTACAGACCCAGTACTTC.

This chain links TRBV6-2 or TRBV6-3 with TRBJ2-7; a possible D gene is TRBD1 (6 bases). Between the trimmed V and J ends, which lost 1 base and 4 bases, there was a span of 11 bases. There are 14 residues in the CDR3. The germline gives CDR1 MNHEY, CDR2 SVGEGT. The CDR3 spells CASSYWDTKYEQYF. The DNA of the CDR3 is TGTGCCAGCAGTTACTGGGACACAAAGTACGAGCAGTACTTC.